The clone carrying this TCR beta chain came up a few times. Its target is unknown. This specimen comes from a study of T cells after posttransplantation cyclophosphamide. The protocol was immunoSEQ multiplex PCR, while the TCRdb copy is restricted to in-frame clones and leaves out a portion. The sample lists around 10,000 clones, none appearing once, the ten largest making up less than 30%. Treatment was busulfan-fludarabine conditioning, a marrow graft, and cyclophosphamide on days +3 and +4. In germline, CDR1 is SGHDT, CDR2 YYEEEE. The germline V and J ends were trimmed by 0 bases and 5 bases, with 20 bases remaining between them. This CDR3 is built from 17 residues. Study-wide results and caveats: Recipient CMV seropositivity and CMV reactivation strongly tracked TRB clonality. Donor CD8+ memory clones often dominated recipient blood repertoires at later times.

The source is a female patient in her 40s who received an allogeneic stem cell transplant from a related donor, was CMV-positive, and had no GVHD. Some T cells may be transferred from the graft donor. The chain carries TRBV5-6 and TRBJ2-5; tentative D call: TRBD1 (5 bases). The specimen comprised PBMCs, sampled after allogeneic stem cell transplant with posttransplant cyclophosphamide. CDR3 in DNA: TGTGCCAGCAGCTTGGCCGATGCTCAGGGTGAAGGGGAGACCCAGTACTTC. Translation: CASSLADAQGEGETQYF. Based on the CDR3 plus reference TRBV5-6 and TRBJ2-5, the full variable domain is DAGVTQSPTHLIKTRGQQVTLRCSPKSGHDTVSWYQQALGQGPQFIFQYYEEEERQRGNFPDRFSGHQFPNYSSELNVNALLLGDSALYLCASSLADAQGEGETQYFGPGTRLLVL.